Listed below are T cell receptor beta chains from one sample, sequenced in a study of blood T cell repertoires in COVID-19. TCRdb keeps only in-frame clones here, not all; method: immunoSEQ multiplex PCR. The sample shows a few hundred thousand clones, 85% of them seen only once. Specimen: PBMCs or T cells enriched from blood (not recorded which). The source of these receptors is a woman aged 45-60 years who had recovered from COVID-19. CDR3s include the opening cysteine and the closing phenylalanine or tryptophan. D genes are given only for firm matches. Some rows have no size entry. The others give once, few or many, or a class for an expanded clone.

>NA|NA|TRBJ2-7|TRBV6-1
CASSEPRLAYEQYF
TGTGCCAGCAGTGAACCCAGACTAGCCTACGAGCAGTACTTC
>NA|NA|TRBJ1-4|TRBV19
CASSIVHATNEKLFF
TGTGCCAGTAGTATAGTACACGCAACTAATGAAAAACTGTTTTTT
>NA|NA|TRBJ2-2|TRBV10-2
CATSPRLAANTGELFF
TGCGCCACCTCTCCCAGATTAGCGGCGAACACCGGGGAGCTGTTTTTT
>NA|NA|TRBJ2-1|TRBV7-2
CASSLVGLGGRGAYNEQFF
TGTGCCAGCAGCTTAGTAGGATTAGGGGGCAGGGGGGCCTACAATGAGCAGTTCTTC
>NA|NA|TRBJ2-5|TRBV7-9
CASSLGTGGGKETQYF
TGTGCCAGCAGCTTAGGTACAGGGGGAGGGAAAGAGACCCAGTACTTC
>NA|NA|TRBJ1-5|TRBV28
CASSGSQGTQPQHF
TGTGCCAGCAGTGGGTCTCAGGGTACGCAGCCCCAGCATTTT
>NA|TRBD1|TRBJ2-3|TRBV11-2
CASSPRTGKADTQYF
TGTGCCAGCAGCCCCCGGACAGGGAAAGCAGATACGCAGTATTTT
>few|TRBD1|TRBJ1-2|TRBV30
CASTYTGGPNYGYTF
TGTGCCTCCACTTATACAGGGGGACCTAACTATGGCTACACCTTC
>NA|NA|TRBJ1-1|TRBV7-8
CASSLAPAGNTEAFF
TGTGCCAGCAGCTTAGCGCCGGCAGGGAACACTGAAGCTTTCTTT
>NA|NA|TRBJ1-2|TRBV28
CASSPRGFRSGYTF
TGTGCCAGCAGTCCCAGGGGTTTCAGGTCTGGCTACACCTTC
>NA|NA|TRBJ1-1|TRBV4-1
CASSPTELNTEAFF
TGCGCCAGCAGCCCGACAGAATTGAACACTGAAGCTTTCTTT
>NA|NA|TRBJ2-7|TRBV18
CASSSRALPTHEQYF
TGTGCCAGCTCATCGCGGGCCCTCCCAACCCACGAGCAGTACTTC
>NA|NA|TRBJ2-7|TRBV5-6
CASRGGYRSYEQYF
TGTGCCAGCAGGGGGGGTTACAGATCCTACGAGCAGTACTTC
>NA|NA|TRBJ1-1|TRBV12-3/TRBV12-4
CASSFQRYTEAFF
TGTGCCAGCAGTTTTCAACGGTACACTGAAGCTTTCTTT
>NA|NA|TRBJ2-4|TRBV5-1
CASSLAAAEQNIQYF
TGCGCCAGCAGCTTGGCAGCAGCGGAACAAAACATTCAGTACTTC
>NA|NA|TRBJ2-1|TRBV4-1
CASSPPAGLSYNEQFF
TGCGCCAGCAGCCCTCCCGCGGGCCTCTCCTACAATGAGCAGTTCTTC
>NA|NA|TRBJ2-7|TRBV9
CASSVSDEQYF
TGTGCCAGCAGCGTCTCGGACGAGCAGTACTTC
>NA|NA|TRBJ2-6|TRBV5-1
CASSFVRSGANVLTF
TGCGCCAGCAGCTTTGTCCGCTCTGGGGCCAACGTCCTGACTTTC
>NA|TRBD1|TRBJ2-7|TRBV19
CASRPGQGSYEQYF
TGTGCCAGTAGACCGGGACAGGGCTCCTACGAGCAGTACTTC
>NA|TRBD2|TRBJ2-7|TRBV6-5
CASSYSTGRRGEQYF
TGTGCCAGCAGTTACTCGACCGGGAGGAGGGGCGAGCAGTACTTC